The clone carrying this T cell receptor (beta chain) was recorded only once. The data were taken from a study of blood T cell repertoires in COVID-19. Study background: Sites in the United States, Italy and Spain provided acute and convalescent COVID-19 samples. Sample material is recorded as cDNA or gDNA derived from T cells, B-cell-depleted T cells, or PBMCs.

Per the original data handling: Amplifying reference gene primers gave estimates of nucleated cell counts. Data came from immunoSEQ multiplex PCR; TCRdb stores just in-frame clones and leaves some out. V and J calls and clone size are given by that table; D and trimming were obtained from the DNA. The sample records about 150,000 clones, around three quarters being singletons. V was clipped by 2 bases and J by 5 bases, with 15 bases between them. CDR1 is MGHRA, CDR2 YSYEKL, per germline. The CDR3 sequence is 15 residues long. This TCR derives from a man aged 45 to 65 with acute or convalescent COVID-19. Sequencing was done on a sample of peripheral blood. This chain uses TRBV4-1 with TRBJ2-5; D ambiguous. CDR3 nucleotide sequence: TGCGCCAGCAGCCAACCCCGGTCTTCTCCGGAGACCCAGTACTTC. It encodes CASSQPRSSPETQYF.